The sequence of this T cell receptor beta chain was determined in a study of blood T cell repertoires in COVID-19. Under the authors' procedure: Researchers report that nucleated cell counts were estimated from reference gene primer amplification. The repertoire was sequenced with immunoSEQ multiplex PCR; TCRdb's copy has only in-frame clones and lacks some. V and J calls and clone size follow that table, whereas D and trimming were derived from the DNA. The data show 330,000 or so clones, 88% seen once. Self-reported history from a screening survey and questionnaire set each donor's cohort. CDR1 LNHDA and CDR2 SQIVND come from the germline V gene (reference sequence). This CDR3 has 15 amino acids. The V gene end was trimmed by 7 bases and the J gene end by 1 base; junction bases not matched to a gene: 6.

The chain carries TRBV19 and TRBJ2-5; 10 bases align to TRBD2. The specimen sequenced was PBMCs or T cells enriched from blood (not recorded which). The sequence was collected from a young man who had recovered from COVID-19. CDR3 DNA: TGTGCCAGTAACGAGCGGGGGGGTCTCCAAGAGACCCAGTACTTC. As protein: CASNERGGLQETQYF.